This T cell receptor (beta chain) was recorded in a study of T cell repertoires in cytomegalovirus infection. TCRdb itself ran the reads through MiXCR, one entry per CDR3 protein. The table lists about 210,000 distinct CDR3 sequences, around 6.6% of them singletons. This CDR3 has 13 amino acids. CDR1 is SGHAT, CDR2 FQNNGV, per germline. V dropped 1 base and J dropped 10 bases, with 12 bases sitting between them. This clonotype occurred many times. Antigen unknown. Study-level findings and limits: CMV-specific TCR beta clonotypes restricted by HLA-C dominated the ex vivo response.

The source is a human donor in good health (CMV status not recorded). Some clones in this sample may be carry-over from other donors' samples. The sample taken for sequencing was PBMCs. V gene TRBV11-2 combines with J gene TRBJ2-3, with no clear D. CDR3 protein: CASSLGTSPPQYF. The CDR3 DNA reads TGTGCCAGCAGCTTAGGTACTTCTCCCCCGCAGTATTTT.